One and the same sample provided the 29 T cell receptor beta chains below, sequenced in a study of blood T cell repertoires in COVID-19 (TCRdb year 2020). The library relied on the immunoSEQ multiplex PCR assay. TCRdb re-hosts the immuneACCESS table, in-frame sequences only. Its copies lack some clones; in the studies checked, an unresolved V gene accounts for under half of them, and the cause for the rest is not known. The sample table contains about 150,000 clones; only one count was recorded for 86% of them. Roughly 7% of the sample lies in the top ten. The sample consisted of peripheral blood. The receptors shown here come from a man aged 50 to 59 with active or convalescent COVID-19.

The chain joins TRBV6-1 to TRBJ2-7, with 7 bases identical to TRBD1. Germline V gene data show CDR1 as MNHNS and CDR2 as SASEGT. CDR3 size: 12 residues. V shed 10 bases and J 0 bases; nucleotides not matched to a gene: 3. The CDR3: CAIQGSSYEQYF. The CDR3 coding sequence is TGTGCCATACAGGGGAGCTCCTACGAGCAGTACTTC.

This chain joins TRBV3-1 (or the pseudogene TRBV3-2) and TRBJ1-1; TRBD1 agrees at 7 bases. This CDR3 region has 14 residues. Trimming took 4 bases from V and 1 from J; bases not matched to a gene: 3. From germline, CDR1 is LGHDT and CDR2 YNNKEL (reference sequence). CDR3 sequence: CASSRQGANTEAFF. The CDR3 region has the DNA TGTGCCAGCAGCCGACAGGGAGCGAACACTGAAGCTTTCTTT.

CDR3: CASMSGGGVGDTQYF. CDR3 DNA sequence: TGTGCCAGTATGAGCGGGGGGGGAGTTGGAGATACGCAGTATTTT. This chain connects TRBV7-8 to TRBJ2-3; TRBD2 matches at 10 bases. This CDR3 has 15 amino acids. V lost 9 bases, J lost 5 bases, and 11 bases stayed unmatched. Germline V lookup: CDR1 SGHVS, CDR2 FQNEAQ.

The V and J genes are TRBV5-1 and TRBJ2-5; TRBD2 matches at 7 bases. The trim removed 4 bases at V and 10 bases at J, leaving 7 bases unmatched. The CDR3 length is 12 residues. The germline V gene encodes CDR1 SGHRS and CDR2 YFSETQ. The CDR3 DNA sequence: TGCGCCAGCAGCCAGGAGGGAGGGAACCAGTACTTC. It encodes CASSQEGGNQYF. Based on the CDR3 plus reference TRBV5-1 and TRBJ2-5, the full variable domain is KAGVTQTPRYLIKTRGQQVTLSCSPISGHRSVSWYQQTPGQGLQFLFEYFSETQRNKGNFPGRFSGRQFSNSRSEMNVSTLELGDSALYLCASSQEGGNQYFGPGTRLLVL.

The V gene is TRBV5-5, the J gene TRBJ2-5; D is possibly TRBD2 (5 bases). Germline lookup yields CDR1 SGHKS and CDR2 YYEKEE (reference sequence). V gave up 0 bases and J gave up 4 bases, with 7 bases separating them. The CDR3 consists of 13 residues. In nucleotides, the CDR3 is TGTGCCAGCAGCTTGGACGGGGTAGAGACCCAGTACTTC. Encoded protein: CASSLDGVETQYF.

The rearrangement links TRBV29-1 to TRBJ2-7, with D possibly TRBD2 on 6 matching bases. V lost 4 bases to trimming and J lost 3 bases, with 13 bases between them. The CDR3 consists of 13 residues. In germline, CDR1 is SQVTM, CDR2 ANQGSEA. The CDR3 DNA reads TGCAGCGTTGCGTTGGTGGGGGGCTACGAGCAGTACTTC. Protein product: CSVALVGGYEQYF.

CDR3 DNA: TGTGCCAGCAGTTACTCCCGCAGGGATACGCAGTATTTT. It encodes CASSYSRRDTQYF. The V gene is TRBV6-5, the J gene TRBJ2-3, with D hard to call. Between the trimmed V and J ends, which lost 0 bases and 6 bases, there was a span of 7 bases. Germline V lookup: CDR1 MNHEY, CDR2 SVGAGI. The CDR3 length is 13 residues.

CDR3 nucleotide sequence: TGTGCCAGCAGTTCCCATGGACAGGGTCTTAGCAATCAGCCCCAGCATTTT. Protein product: CASSSHGQGLSNQPQHF. The chain joins TRBV27 to TRBJ1-5; 8 bases align to TRBD1. This CDR3 spans 17 amino acids. The V gene end was trimmed by 4 bases and the J gene end by 0 bases; junction bases not matched to a gene: 8. Germline CDR1 MNHEY, CDR2 SMNVEV (reference sequence).

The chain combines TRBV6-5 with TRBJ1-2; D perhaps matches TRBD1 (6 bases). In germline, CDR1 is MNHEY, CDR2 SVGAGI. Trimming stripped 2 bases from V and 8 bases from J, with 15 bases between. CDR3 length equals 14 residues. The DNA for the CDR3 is TGTGCCAGCAGTTACAGCCCCCGACAGGTGGGCTACACCTTC. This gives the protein CASSYSPRQVGYTF.

This chain's CDR3 is CASSLPATNEKLFF. The CDR3 DNA reads TGTGCCAGCAGTTTACCCGCAACTAATGAAAAACTGTTTTTT. This chain joins TRBV28 and TRBJ1-4, with D unclear. CDR3 length equals 14 residues. Deletions cut 2 bases from V and 0 bases from J, with 4 bases between. Germline V gene lookup returns CDR1 MDHEN and CDR2 SYDVKM. Using reference TRBV28 and TRBJ1-4 for the parts outside the CDR3, the full variable domain is DVKVTQSSRYLVKRTGEKVFLECVQDMDHENMFWYRQDPGLGLRLIYFSYDVKMKEKGDIPEGYSVSREKKERFSLILESASTNQTSMYLCASSLPATNEKLFFGSGTQLSVL.

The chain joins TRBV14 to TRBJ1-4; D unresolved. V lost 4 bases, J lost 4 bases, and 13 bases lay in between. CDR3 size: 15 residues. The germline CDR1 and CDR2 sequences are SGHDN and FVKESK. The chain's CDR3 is CASSRLTPFNEKLFF. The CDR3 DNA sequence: TGTGCCAGCAGCCGACTAACACCGTTTAATGAAAAACTGTTTTTT.

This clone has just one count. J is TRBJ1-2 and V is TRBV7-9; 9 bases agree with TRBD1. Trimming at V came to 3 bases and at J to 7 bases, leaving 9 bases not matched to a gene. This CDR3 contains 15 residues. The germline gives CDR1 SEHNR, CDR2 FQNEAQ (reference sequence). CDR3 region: CASSFSGTGFRGYTF. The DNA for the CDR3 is TGTGCCAGCAGCTTCTCCGGGACAGGGTTTCGTGGCTACACCTTC.

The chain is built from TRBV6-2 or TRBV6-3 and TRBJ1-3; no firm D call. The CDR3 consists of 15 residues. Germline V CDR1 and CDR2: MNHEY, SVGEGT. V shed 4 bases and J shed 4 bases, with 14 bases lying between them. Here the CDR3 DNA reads TGTGCCAGCAGTTTGCTCAGGCCGTCCGGAAACACCATATATTTT. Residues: CASSLLRPSGNTIYF.

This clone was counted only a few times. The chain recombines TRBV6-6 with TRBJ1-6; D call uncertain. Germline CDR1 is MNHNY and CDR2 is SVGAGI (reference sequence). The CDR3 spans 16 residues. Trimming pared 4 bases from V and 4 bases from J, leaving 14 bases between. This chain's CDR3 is CASSSALGGYNSPLHF. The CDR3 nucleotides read TGTGCCAGCAGTTCGGCCTTGGGCGGGTATAATTCACCCCTCCACTTT.

The CDR3 DNA is TGTGCCAGCAGCCCACTCGGGACTCGACAGGGCGAGCAGTACTTC. Its translation: CASSPLGTRQGEQYF. The chain links TRBV11-2 to TRBJ2-7; D is possibly TRBD1 (7 bases). The CDR3 spans 15 residues. Germline lookup yields CDR1 SGHAT and CDR2 FQNNGV. The germline V and J ends were trimmed by 5 bases and 6 bases, with 20 bases remaining between them.

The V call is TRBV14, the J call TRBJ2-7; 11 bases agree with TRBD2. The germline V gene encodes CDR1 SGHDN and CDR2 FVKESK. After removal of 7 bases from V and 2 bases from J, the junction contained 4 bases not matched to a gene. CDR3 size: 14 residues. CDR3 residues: CASTLAGGAYEQYF. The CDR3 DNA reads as TGTGCCAGCACCCTAGCGGGAGGAGCCTACGAGCAGTACTTC.

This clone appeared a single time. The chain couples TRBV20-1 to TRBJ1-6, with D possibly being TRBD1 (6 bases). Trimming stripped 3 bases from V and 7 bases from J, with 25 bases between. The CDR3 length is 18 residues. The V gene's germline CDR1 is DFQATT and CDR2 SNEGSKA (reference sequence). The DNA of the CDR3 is TGCAGTGCTAGTCCGGCCCTCGGGAGGGGGAGACTGAATTCACCCCTCCACTTT. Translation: CSASPALGRGRLNSPLHF.

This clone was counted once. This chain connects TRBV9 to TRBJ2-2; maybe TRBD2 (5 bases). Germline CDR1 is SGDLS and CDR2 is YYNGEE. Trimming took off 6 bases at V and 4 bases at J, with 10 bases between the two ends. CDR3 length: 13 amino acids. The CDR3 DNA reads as TGTGCCAGCACCTCTAGCCCCACCGGGGAGCTGTTTTTT. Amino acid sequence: CASTSSPTGELFF.

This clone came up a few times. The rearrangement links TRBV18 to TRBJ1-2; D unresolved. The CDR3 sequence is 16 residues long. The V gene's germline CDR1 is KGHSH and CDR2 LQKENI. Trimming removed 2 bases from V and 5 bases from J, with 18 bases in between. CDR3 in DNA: TGTGCCAGCTCACCAATGGCGGATCCTCGACCTTATGGCTACACCTTC. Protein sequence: CASSPMADPRPYGYTF. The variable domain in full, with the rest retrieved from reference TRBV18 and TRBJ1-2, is NAGVMQNPRHLVRRRGQEARLRCSPMKGHSHVYWYRQLPEEGLKFMVYLQKENIIDESGMPKERFSAEFPKEGPSILRIQQVVRGDSAAYFCASSPMADPRPYGYTFGSGTRLTVV.

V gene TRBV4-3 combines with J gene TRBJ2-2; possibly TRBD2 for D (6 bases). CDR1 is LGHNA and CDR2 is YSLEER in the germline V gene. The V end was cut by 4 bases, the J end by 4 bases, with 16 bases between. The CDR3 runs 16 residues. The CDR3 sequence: CASSLNFGGGTGELFF. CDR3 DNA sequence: TGCGCCAGCAGCCTCAACTTTGGGGGAGGCACCGGGGAGCTGTTTTTT.

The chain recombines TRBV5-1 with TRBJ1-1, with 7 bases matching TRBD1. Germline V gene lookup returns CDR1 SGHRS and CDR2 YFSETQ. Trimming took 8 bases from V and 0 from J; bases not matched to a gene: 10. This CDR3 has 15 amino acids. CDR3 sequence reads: CASSYRGQMNTEAFF. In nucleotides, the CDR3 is TGCGCCAGTTCCTACAGGGGACAAATGAACACTGAAGCTTTCTTT.

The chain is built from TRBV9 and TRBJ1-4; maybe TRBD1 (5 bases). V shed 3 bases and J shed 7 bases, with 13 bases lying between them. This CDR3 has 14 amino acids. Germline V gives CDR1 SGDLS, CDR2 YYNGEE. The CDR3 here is CASSAPGGPEKLFF. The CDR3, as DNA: TGTGCCAGCAGCGCTCCGGGGGGTCCTGAAAAACTGTTTTTT.

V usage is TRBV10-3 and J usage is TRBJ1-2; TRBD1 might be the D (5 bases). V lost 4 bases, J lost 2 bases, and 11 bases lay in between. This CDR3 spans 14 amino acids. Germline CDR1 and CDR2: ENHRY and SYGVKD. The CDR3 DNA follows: TGTGCCATCAGTGTTAAGGCAGGGAACTATGGCTACACCTTC. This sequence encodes CAISVKAGNYGYTF.

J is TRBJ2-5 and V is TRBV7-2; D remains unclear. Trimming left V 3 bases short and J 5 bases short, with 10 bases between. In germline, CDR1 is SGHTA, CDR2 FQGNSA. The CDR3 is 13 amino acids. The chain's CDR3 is CASSFSGSETQYF. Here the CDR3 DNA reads TGTGCCAGCAGCTTTTCCGGGTCCGAGACCCAGTACTTC. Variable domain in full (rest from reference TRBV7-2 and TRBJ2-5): GAGVSQSPSNKVTEKGKDVELRCDPISGHTALYWYRQSLGQGLEFLIYFQGNSAPDKSGLPSDRFSAERTGGSVSTLTIQRTQQEDSAVYLCASSFSGSETQYFGPGTRLLVL.

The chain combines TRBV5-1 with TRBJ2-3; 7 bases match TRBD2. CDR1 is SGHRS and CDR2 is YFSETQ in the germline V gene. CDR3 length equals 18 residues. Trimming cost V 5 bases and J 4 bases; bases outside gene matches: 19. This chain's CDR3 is CASRKIRGLPSGADTQYF. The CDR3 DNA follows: TGCGCCAGCAGAAAAATACGGGGACTACCGTCGGGCGCAGATACGCAGTATTTT.

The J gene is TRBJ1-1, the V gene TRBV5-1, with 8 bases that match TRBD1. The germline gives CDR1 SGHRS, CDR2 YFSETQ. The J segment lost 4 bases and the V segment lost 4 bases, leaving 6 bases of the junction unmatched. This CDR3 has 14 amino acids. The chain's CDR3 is CASSATGEGTEAFF. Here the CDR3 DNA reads TGCGCCAGCAGCGCGACAGGGGAAGGCACTGAAGCTTTCTTT.

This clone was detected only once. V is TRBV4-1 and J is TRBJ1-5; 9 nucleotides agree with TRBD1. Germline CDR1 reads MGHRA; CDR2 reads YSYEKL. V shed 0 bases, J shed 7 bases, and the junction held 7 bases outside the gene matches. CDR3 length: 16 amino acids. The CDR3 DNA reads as TGCGCCAGCAGCCAAGAGTTCGGGACAGGGTACCAGCCCCAGCATTTT. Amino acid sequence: CASSQEFGTGYQPQHF.

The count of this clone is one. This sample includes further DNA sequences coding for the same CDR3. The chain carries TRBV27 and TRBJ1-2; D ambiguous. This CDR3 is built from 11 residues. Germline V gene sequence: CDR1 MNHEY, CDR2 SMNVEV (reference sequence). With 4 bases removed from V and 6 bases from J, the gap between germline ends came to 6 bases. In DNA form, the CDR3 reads TGTGCCAGCAGTTCCCGGGATGGCTACACCTTC. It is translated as CASSSRDGYTF.

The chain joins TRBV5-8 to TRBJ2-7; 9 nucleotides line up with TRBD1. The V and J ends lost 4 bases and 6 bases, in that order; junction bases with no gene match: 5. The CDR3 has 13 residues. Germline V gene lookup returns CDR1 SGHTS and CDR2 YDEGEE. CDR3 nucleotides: TGTGCCAGCAGCCCGGACAGGGGAGGCGAGCAGTACTTC. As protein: CASSPDRGGEQYF.